This T cell receptor beta chain derives from a study of CD8 T cells in Susac syndrome. The sequenced target, TCR beta, came from blood CD8+ and CD4+ T cells. Points on this clonotype: Its specificity is not known.

The CDR3 spans 15 residues. Trimming pared 2 bases from V and 1 base from J, leaving 12 bases between. Germline assignment: CDR1 LGHDT and CDR2 YNNKEL (reference sequence). The study, taken as a whole, reports: An acknowledgment was made by the study that its TCR sequencing and HLA analysis involved relatively few individuals.

RNA in amounts of about 0.5 to 1 ug was reverse transcribed with random hexamers. Across 54 Vbeta and 13 Jbeta, TCR beta CDR3 was amplified with immunoSEQ multiplex PCR. Each CDR3 protein gets one entry after TCRdb re-called the immunoSEQ multiplex PCR reads with MiXCR. The sample consists of approximately 120,000 distinct CDR3 sequences, approximately 90% of them appearing once. The V gene is TRBV3-1, the J gene TRBJ2-7; D is uncertain. The sequencing input was CD8+ T cells from PBMCs. This clonotype was obtained from a human donor with multiple sclerosis. The CDR3 reads CASSQPTAGSYEQYF. The CDR3 nucleotides read TGTGCCAGCAGCCAACCCACGGCAGGTTCCTACGAGCAGTACTTC.